This TCR beta chain came from a study of T cells in tuberculosis. Repertoires were generated with immunoSEQ multiplex PCR, while TCRdb's copy carries only in-frame clones and drops some. Of approximately 53,000 clones detected, nearly 95% appear once; the ten largest clones hold approximately 1.5%. V gave up 8 bases and J gave up 2 bases, with 13 bases separating them. Germline CDR1 is MNHEY and CDR2 is SVGAGI. This CDR3 has 14 residues. Time point: new active TB diagnosis, blood taken before or within 7 days of starting treatment. Unsorted cryopreserved PBMC were sequenced, averaging about 92,000 T cells per clinical donor.

The specimen was PBMCs, collected at tuberculosis diagnosis. The rearrangement joins TRBV6-5 to TRBJ1-3, with D possibly being TRBD1 (5 bases). The clonotype originates from an adult with tuberculosis. The CDR3 here is CASVGARTGNTIYF. The CDR3 nucleotides are TGTGCCAGCGTAGGGGCCCGTACTGGAAACACCATATATTTT.